Reported below is one T cell receptor (beta chain). This entry belongs to a study of CD8 T cells in Susac syndrome. Sequencing of TCR beta drew on CD8+ and CD4+ T cells from blood. V shed 7 bases and J shed 7 bases, with 17 bases lying between them. The CDR3 is 15 residues long. Germline-derived CDR1 and CDR2 are MNHEY and SVGAGI. After extraction with the RNeasy kit, roughly 0.45 to 1 ug of the RNA was reverse transcribed using random hexamers. TCRdb reanalysed the immunoSEQ multiplex PCR reads using MiXCR and keeps one entry per CDR3 protein. The sample records roughly 220,000 distinct CDR3 sequences, less than 95% being singletons.

Sequencing input: CD4+ T cells from PBMCs. The chain combines TRBV6-5 with TRBJ1-6; no clear D gene. This TCR derives from a human donor with Susac syndrome. CDR3 nucleotide sequence: TGTGCCAGCACTTTACGAGCGGTGGGGAATTCACCCCTCCACTTT. Translated: CASTLRAVGNSPLHF.